The 8 T cell receptor beta chains given below trace back to one sample, sequenced in a study of cytomegalovirus exposure and HLA in healthy donors. Assay: immunoSEQ multiplex PCR; the TCRdb copy retains only in-frame clones and omits some. The sample holds 190,000 or so clones, more than 65% seen once. The sequenced material came from PBMCs. All receptors derive from a woman in her late teens or twenties in good health and CMV-seropositive.

This clone appeared once. V usage is TRBV15 and J usage is TRBJ1-2; D is unclear. V was pared by 5 bases and J by 5 bases, with 12 bases between. The length of the CDR3 is 13 residues. Germline CDR1 is LNHNV and CDR2 is YYDKDF (reference sequence). In nucleotides, the CDR3 is TGTGCCACCAGCGCTACGACTGATTATGGCTACACCTTC. It is translated as CATSATTDYGYTF. The variable domain in full, completed from reference TRBV15 and TRBJ1-2, reads DAMVIQNPRYQVTQFGKPVTLSCSQTLNHNVMYWYQQKSSQAPKLLFHYYDKDFNNEADTPDNFQSRRPNTSFCFLDIRSPGLGDTAMYLCATSATTDYGYTFGSGTRLTVV.

This clone came up once. The rearrangement joins TRBV19 to TRBJ1-5, with a tentative D call TRBD1 (5 bases). The CDR3 has 15 residues. Trimming took off 1 base at V and 7 bases at J, with 14 bases between the two ends. CDR1 and CDR2 (germline): LNHDA, SQIVND (reference sequence). Here the CDR3 reads CASSIGIRAGQPQHF. The CDR3 DNA reads as TGTGCCAGTAGTATAGGAATCAGGGCTGGACAGCCCCAGCATTTT.

The chain combines TRBV27 with TRBJ2-7; 8 bases map to TRBD1. The J segment lost 6 bases and the V segment lost 8 bases, leaving 12 bases of the junction unmatched. The germline V gene encodes CDR1 MNHEY and CDR2 SMNVEV (reference sequence). The CDR3 loop spans 14 amino acids. The CDR3 bases are TGTGCCAGCCGCTTCTTGGACAGGGCGGGCGAGCAGTACTTC. This encodes CASRFLDRAGEQYF.

The chain carries TRBV9 and TRBJ2-2; D remains ambiguous. V gave up 4 bases and J gave up 5 bases, with 6 bases separating them. Germline lookup yields CDR1 SGDLS and CDR2 YYNGEE. This CDR3 spans 12 amino acids. The CDR3 protein is CASSPLTGELFF. The CDR3 DNA reads as TGTGCCAGCAGCCCTCTAACCGGGGAGCTGTTTTTT.

The chain employs TRBV19 and TRBJ1-1; tentative D call: TRBD1 (5 bases). The CDR3 spans 17 residues. Germline lookup yields CDR1 LNHDA and CDR2 SQIVND (reference sequence). Trimming removed 7 bases at V and 1 base at J, with 22 bases between. The DNA of the CDR3 is TGTGCCAGTATTGGTAAGTCTTTGACAGTACAGAACACTGAAGCTTTCTTT. Protein: CASIGKSLTVQNTEAFF.

This chain uses TRBV4-2 with TRBJ1-2; D gene uncertain. CDR1 is LGHNA, CDR2 YNFKEQ, per germline. The CDR3 consists of 14 residues. Trimming shortened V by 4 bases and J by 4 bases, and 13 bases separated the two germline ends. Written as DNA, the CDR3 is TGTGCCAGCAGCCCGGGTCCAACGTCCTATGGCTACACCTTC. This codes for CASSPGPTSYGYTF.

The chain uses TRBV10-3 and TRBJ1-2; TRBD1 matches at 10 bases. The CDR3 has 13 residues. Germline loops: CDR1 ENHRY, CDR2 SYGVKD. The ends lost 11 bases at V and 8 bases at J; junction bases unmatched: 11. CDR3 loop: CAAAPGTGVGYTF. CDR3 DNA sequence: TGTGCCGCCGCCCCCGGGACAGGGGTAGGCTACACCTTC.

This sequence joins TRBV15 and TRBJ1-6, with TRBD1 as a possible D gene (6 bases). Germline assignment: CDR1 LNHNV and CDR2 YYDKDF (reference sequence). This CDR3 has 17 amino acids. Trimming left V 5 bases short and J 6 bases short, with 20 bases between. For the CDR3, the DNA is TGTGCCACCAGCCCTACCCAGATAGACAGGTTTAATTCACCCCTCCACTTT. It translates to CATSPTQIDRFNSPLHF.